Below are 9 T cell receptor beta chains sequenced from a single sample in a study of blood T cell repertoires in COVID-19. Sequenced by immunoSEQ multiplex PCR; TCRdb stores in-frame clones only, minus some. The sample holds 150,000 to 200,000 clones, around nine tenths seen once. The specimen was peripheral blood. Receptors were obtained from a man aged 55 to 70 with active or convalescent COVID-19.

V usage is TRBV5-6 and J usage is TRBJ2-6; D is undetermined. The germline V and J ends were trimmed by 4 bases and 0 bases, with 8 bases remaining between them. The CDR3 has 15 amino acids. Per germline, CDR1 SGHDT and CDR2 YYEEEE. CDR3 bases: TGTGCCAGCAGCCCGTACAGCTCTGGGGCCAACGTCCTGACTTTC. Protein: CASSPYSSGANVLTF.

The chain joins TRBV19 to TRBJ1-5; 9 bases line up with TRBD1. The CDR3 loop spans 16 amino acids. The V segment lost 3 bases and the J segment 0 bases; nucleotides outside the gene matches: 3. The germline CDR1 and CDR2 sequences are LNHDA and SQIVND (reference sequence). The CDR3 protein is CASSMGTGTSNQPQHF. CDR3 DNA: TGTGCCAGTAGTATGGGGACAGGGACTAGCAATCAGCCCCAGCATTTT.

This chain uses TRBV27 with TRBJ1-6, with 7 bases aligning to TRBD1. The CDR3 has 14 amino acids. Germline CDR1 MNHEY, CDR2 SMNVEV (reference sequence). V was pared by 3 bases and J by 7 bases, with 3 bases of the junction left unmatched. The DNA for the CDR3 is TGTGCCAGCAGTTTTGGGACAGCAAATTCACCCCTCCACTTT. It specifies CASSFGTANSPLHF.

This rearrangement joins TRBV2 to TRBJ1-5; weak D call: TRBD1 (5 bases). CDR3 length equals 15 residues. Germline CDR1 and CDR2: SNHLY and FYNNEI. The V gene lost 3 bases and the J gene lost 5 bases, with 14 bases spanning the gap. The CDR3 bases are TGTGCCAGCAGTGACGCCGGCAGGGTGGATCAGCCCCAGCATTTT. Its translation is CASSDAGRVDQPQHF.

This clone was picked up a small number of times. The chain has TRBV11-2 and TRBJ2-3; tentative D call: TRBD2 (6 bases). CDR3 length: 16 amino acids. V was cut by 4 bases and J by 7 bases, with 21 bases left in between. Per germline, CDR1 SGHAT and CDR2 FQNNGV. The CDR3 region has the DNA TGTGCCAGCAGCTCACGACTAGAAAGCCGTTCACATACGCAGTATTTT. It translates to CASSSRLESRSHTQYF.

This chain uses TRBV5-6 with TRBJ1-4; 12 nucleotides align to TRBD1. The CDR3 runs 15 residues. Germline CDR1 reads SGHDT; CDR2 reads YYEEEE. V shed 2 bases, J shed 8 bases, and the junction held 4 bases outside the gene matches. This CDR3 reads CASSFWDRGPEKLFF. CDR3 sequence (DNA): TGTGCCAGCAGCTTTTGGGACAGGGGGCCCGAAAAACTGTTTTTT.

This rearrangement joins TRBV29-1 to TRBJ1-2; D not certain. Between the trimmed V and J ends, which lost 7 bases and 1 base, there was a span of 4 bases. The CDR3 has 10 amino acids. Germline CDR1 SQVTM, CDR2 ANQGSEA. CDR3 protein: CSDNNYGYTF. CDR3 nucleotide sequence: TGCAGCGACAATAACTATGGCTACACCTTC.

The gene calls are TRBV19 and TRBJ2-3; D is possibly TRBD1 (6 bases). V lost 5 bases to trimming and J lost 3 bases, with 12 bases between them. The CDR3 length is 14 residues. Looked up from germline, CDR1 is LNHDA and CDR2 is SQIVND (reference sequence). DNA for the CDR3: TGTGCCAGTAGTGACAACAGGGTAACAGATACGCAGTATTTT. Amino acid sequence: CASSDNRVTDTQYF.

The rearrangement joins TRBV6-1 to TRBJ1-3, with D maybe TRBD1 (5 bases). CDR3 length: 18 amino acids. V gave up 4 bases and J gave up 0 bases, with 19 bases separating them. Germline V gene sequence: CDR1 MNHNS, CDR2 SASEGT. The CDR3 here is CASSGWTYPPSSGNTIYF. The CDR3, as DNA: TGTGCCAGCAGTGGTTGGACATACCCTCCTAGCTCTGGAAACACCATATATTTT.